The next 31 T cell receptor beta chains were all read from a single sample in a study of cytomegalovirus exposure and HLA in healthy donors. Vbeta (60) and Jbeta (13) primers were used in the PCR. The data were produced by immunoSEQ multiplex PCR, yet TCRdb's version contains in-frame clones alone and is incomplete. This table has 90,000 to 120,000 clones, approximately 80% appearing once. The specimen sequenced was PBMCs. These receptor sequences come from a woman aged 18-29 years in good health and CMV-seronegative.

V and J are TRBV19 and TRBJ2-7; 12 bases map to TRBD2. V lost 4 bases and J lost 3; bases outside the gene matches: 7. Germline loops: CDR1 LNHDA, CDR2 SQIVND (reference sequence). The CDR3 is made up of 16 amino acids. CDR3 amino acids: CASSTLEGLAGYEQYF. CDR3 DNA: TGTGCCAGTAGTACCCTCGAGGGACTAGCGGGCTACGAGCAGTACTTC.

The rearrangement joins TRBV7-2 to TRBJ1-4; D is undetermined. The V gene's germline CDR1 is SGHTA and CDR2 FQGNSA. The germline V and J ends were trimmed by 5 bases and 0 bases, with 10 bases remaining between them. This CDR3 has 15 amino acids. The CDR3 DNA is TGTGCCAGCAGCCCATCAATTGCAACTAATGAAAAACTGTTTTTT. This translates into CASSPSIATNEKLFF.

For this clone: At the DNA level, this CDR3 is encoded by other sequences in the same sample as well. J is TRBJ1-6 and V is TRBV30; D might be TRBD1 (6 bases). Per germline, CDR1 GTSNPN and CDR2 SVGIG (reference sequence). The CDR3 is 16 residues long. Trimming removed 0 bases at V and 13 bases at J, with 22 bases between. CDR3 region: CAWSVLGAGVVSPLHF. The DNA of the CDR3 is TGTGCCTGGAGTGTACTCGGGGCAGGGGTGGTCTCGCCCCTCCACTTT.

The chain joins TRBV6-4 to TRBJ2-2; 7 nucleotides line up with TRBD2. The V gene end was trimmed by 3 bases and the J gene end by 4 bases; junction bases not matched to a gene: 8. The CDR3 covers 16 residues. CDR1 MRHNA and CDR2 SNTAGT come from the germline V gene. For the CDR3, the DNA is TGTGCCAGCAGTGAGGAAGCGGGGTCGGTCACCGGGGAGCTGTTTTTT. Amino acid sequence: CASSEEAGSVTGELFF.

This clone was recorded once. The chain carries TRBV7-6 and TRBJ1-4; possibly TRBD1 for D (6 bases). CDR3 length: 14 amino acids. V shed 2 bases and J shed 10 bases, with 14 bases lying between them. Germline CDR1 reads SGHVS; CDR2 reads FNYEAQ. The CDR3 coding sequence is TGTGCCAGCAGCTTAACAGGGTCGAGGGGAAAACTGTTTTTT. Translated, it gives CASSLTGSRGKLFF.

As to this clone: The junction departs from the called germline gene at one end, perhaps through a read error. The chain employs TRBV11-2 and TRBJ2-1; D remains unclear. The V gene's germline CDR1 is SGHAT and CDR2 FQNNGV. There are 14 residues in the CDR3. The CDR3 here is CASRLVFGYNEQFF. In DNA, the CDR3 is TGTGCCAGCAGGTTAGTCTTCGGCTACAATGAGCAGTTCTTC.

CDR3 sequence: CASSRRLVSDTQYF. As DNA, the CDR3 is TGCGCCAGCAGCCGCCGACTAGTTTCAGATACGCAGTATTTT. The V call is TRBV4-3, the J call TRBJ2-3; perhaps TRBD2 as D (6 bases). Germline assignment: CDR1 LGHNA and CDR2 YSLEER. CDR3 length equals 14 residues. Trimming took off 4 bases at V and 4 bases at J, with 12 bases between the two ends.

J is TRBJ2-2 and V is TRBV18, with TRBD1 matching 8 bases. Per the germline V gene, CDR1 is KGHSH and CDR2 is LQKENI. The trim removed 1 base at V and 6 bases at J, leaving 4 bases unmatched. The CDR3 has 15 residues. CDR3 region: CASSPLDREAGELFF. DNA of the CDR3: TGTGCCAGCTCACCACTGGACAGGGAGGCCGGGGAGCTGTTTTTT. Filled out from reference TRBV18 and TRBJ2-2, the complete variable domain reads NAGVMQNPRHLVRRRGQEARLRCSPMKGHSHVYWYRQLPEEGLKFMVYLQKENIIDESGMPKERFSAEFPKEGPSILRIQQVVRGDSAAYFCASSPLDREAGELFFGEGSRLTVL.

This clone came up once. This chain links TRBV15 with TRBJ1-6, with 7 bases fitting TRBD1. The germline CDR1 and CDR2 sequences are LNHNV and YYDKDF (reference sequence). CDR3 length: 14 residues. The junction had 11 bases not matched to a gene; V was cut back by 6 bases and J by 12 bases. This CDR3 reads CATRKAGGEVPLHF. CDR3 in DNA: TGTGCCACCAGGAAGGCAGGGGGTGAAGTACCCCTCCACTTT. The full variable domain, completed using reference TRBV15 and TRBJ1-6, is DAMVIQNPRYQVTQFGKPVTLSCSQTLNHNVMYWYQQKSSQAPKLLFHYYDKDFNNEADTPDNFQSRRPNTSFCFLDIRSPGLGDTAMYLCATRKAGGEVPLHFGNGTRLTVT.

The CDR3 bases are TGTGCCAGCAGCTCCTACGACTTCGCACTAGCGGGGGGCCAAGAGACCCAGTACTTC. It codes for CASSSYDFALAGGQETQYF. The J gene is TRBJ2-5, the V gene TRBV7-6, with 12 bases that match TRBD2. J lost 1 base, V lost 4 bases, and 13 bases had no gene match. The germline V gene encodes CDR1 SGHVS and CDR2 FNYEAQ. This CDR3 region has 19 residues.

The chain employs TRBV6-6 and TRBJ2-1, with TRBD1 matching 10 bases. J lost 6 bases, V lost 5 bases, and 7 bases had no gene match. Germline lookup yields CDR1 MNHNY and CDR2 SVGAGI (reference sequence). This CDR3 comprises 15 residues. In DNA form, the CDR3 reads TGTGCCAGCAGTCAAGGGACAGGGGTATTCAATGAGCAGTTCTTC. It translates to CASSQGTGVFNEQFF.

This chain connects TRBV15 to TRBJ1-2; tentatively, D is TRBD1 (5 bases). The germline gives CDR1 LNHNV, CDR2 YYDKDF (reference sequence). The germline V and J ends were trimmed by 1 base and 4 bases, with 10 bases remaining between them. The CDR3 extends over 14 amino acids. CDR3 in amino acids: CATSRGGALYGYTF. In DNA form, the CDR3 reads TGTGCCACCAGCAGAGGCGGGGCTCTCTATGGCTACACCTTC.

V is TRBV6-1 and J is TRBJ2-5; 7 nucleotides line up with TRBD2. The last part of the DNA fits TRBJ2-7 better; the J call may be wrong. The germline gives CDR1 MNHNS, CDR2 SASEGT. The CDR3 has 16 amino acids. The CDR3 region has the DNA TGTGCCAGCAGTGATATTCCGGGAGGCGCCCCCTACGAGCAGTACTTC. It yields the protein CASSDIPGGAPYEQYF.

This clone came up a few times. The chain employs TRBV5-6 and TRBJ1-1, with D possibly TRBD1 on 6 matching bases. CDR1 is SGHDT and CDR2 is YYEEEE in the germline V gene. The CDR3 length is 14 residues. With 4 bases removed from V and 1 base from J, the gap between germline ends came to 11 bases. CDR3 nucleotide sequence: TGTGCCAGCAGCGGGCCAGGGGAGAACACTGAAGCTTTCTTT. Its translation: CASSGPGENTEAFF.

This chain connects TRBV7-2 to TRBJ2-3; maybe TRBD2 (6 bases). Germline values: CDR1 SGHTA, CDR2 FQGNSA. The CDR3 consists of 13 residues. The V end lost 6 bases, the J end lost 1 base, and 8 bases lay between the germline ends. The CDR3 region is CASRGTGTDTQYF. The CDR3 DNA reads as TGTGCCAGCAGGGGGACTGGCACAGATACGCAGTATTTT.

This rearrangement joins TRBV6-1 to TRBJ1-3; 7 bases match TRBD1. J was trimmed by 0 bases and V by 1 base; bases with no gene match: 6. Germline V gene data show CDR1 as MNHNS and CDR2 as SASEGT. The length of the CDR3 is 17 residues. The CDR3 loop is CASSEGTGDVSGNTIYF. In DNA, the CDR3 is TGTGCCAGCAGTGAAGGGACAGGCGACGTCTCTGGAAACACCATATATTTT.

This clone was counted only a few times. The rearrangement links TRBV2 to TRBJ1-4, with 7 bases matching TRBD1. Germline V gives CDR1 SNHLY, CDR2 FYNNEI. The CDR3 contains 14 residues. The junction had 2 bases not matched to a gene; V was cut back by 5 bases and J by 2 bases. The CDR3 sequence is CASSTGVTNEKLFF. CDR3 in DNA: TGTGCCAGCAGTACAGGGGTCACTAATGAAAAACTGTTTTTT.

The chain joins TRBV7-2 to TRBJ2-3, with 7 nucleotides matching TRBD2. The CDR3 is 15 residues long. V lost 1 base to trimming and J lost 3 bases; unmatched junction nucleotides: 4. Germline CDR1 SGHTA, CDR2 FQGNSA. The CDR3 sequence: CASSLGPAGTDTQYF. Written as DNA, the CDR3 is TGTGCCAGCAGCTTAGGCCCAGCGGGGACAGATACGCAGTATTTT.

The chain recombines TRBV28 with TRBJ2-4; 7 nucleotides match TRBD1. The CDR3 covers 17 residues. V lost 2 bases to trimming and J lost 0 bases; unmatched junction nucleotides: 7. From germline, CDR1 is MDHEN and CDR2 SYDVKM. The CDR3 region is CASSLRQGARAKNIQYF. CDR3 coding DNA: TGTGCCAGCAGTTTACGACAGGGCGCGCGAGCCAAAAACATTCAGTACTTC.

This clone was seen a handful of times. The chain uses TRBV7-9 and TRBJ2-7; D perhaps matches TRBD1 (6 bases). Germline V CDR1 and CDR2: SEHNR, FQNEAQ (reference sequence). CDR3 size: 14 residues. The V end lost 1 base, the J end lost 0 bases, and 7 bases lay between the germline ends. DNA of the CDR3: TGTGCCAGCAGCTTAGACAGGGACTCCTACGAGCAGTACTTC. Translating it yields CASSLDRDSYEQYF.

This clone has a single count. A read error may produce the germline difference seen at one junction end. This chain links TRBV7-9 with TRBJ2-7; D possibly corresponds to TRBD1 (6 bases). The CDR3 loop spans 16 amino acids. Germline CDR1 is SEHNR and CDR2 is FQNEAQ (reference sequence). CDR3 sequence reads: CSSSSNRDKSSYEQYF. The DNA for the CDR3 is TGTTCCAGCAGCTCAAACCGGGACAAGAGCTCCTACGAGCAGTACTTC.

The chain recombines TRBV5-4 with TRBJ2-1; 8 positions agree with TRBD2. CDR3 length: 14 amino acids. CDR1 is SGHNT and CDR2 is YYREEE in the germline V gene (reference sequence). Trimming took 7 bases from V and 4 from J; bases not matched to a gene: 7. The CDR3 DNA reads as TGTGCCAGCGGCCCTAGCGGGTCTTACAATGAGCAGTTCTTC. Translated: CASGPSGSYNEQFF.

J is TRBJ2-3 and V is TRBV28; 9 bases are shared with TRBD2. Germline CDR1 is MDHEN and CDR2 is SYDVKM. The junction had 9 bases not matched to a gene; V was cut back by 6 bases and J by 2 bases. This CDR3 comprises 16 residues. The chain's CDR3 is CASSTKAGGTTDTQYF. The CDR3 DNA reads TGTGCCAGCAGCACCAAAGCGGGAGGAACCACAGATACGCAGTATTTT.

This chain connects TRBV4-3 to TRBJ2-7; 8 bases align to TRBD1. Germline lookup yields CDR1 LGHNA and CDR2 YSLEER. The V and J ends lost 5 bases and 2 bases, in that order; junction bases with no gene match: 11. This CDR3 region has 16 residues. This CDR3 is CASSSQQGQETYEQYF. CDR3 nucleotide sequence: TGCGCCAGCAGCTCCCAACAGGGACAGGAAACCTACGAGCAGTACTTC.

A remark on this clone: The junction differs from germline at one of its ends, possibly a read error. The rearrangement links TRBV11-2 to TRBJ2-7; 10 nucleotides align to TRBD1. CDR1 SGHAT and CDR2 FQNNGV come from the germline V gene. This CDR3 contains 16 residues. DNA of the CDR3: TGTGCCAGCAGCATCGGACCGGGACAGGGGTCCTACGGGCAGTACTTC. This sequence encodes CASSIGPGQGSYGQYF.

This clone appeared a single time. The V gene is TRBV11-2, the J gene TRBJ1-2; 7 nucleotides match TRBD1. From germline, CDR1 is SGHAT and CDR2 FQNNGV. Trimming took 5 bases from V and 8 from J; bases not matched to a gene: 14. The CDR3 spans 15 residues. The CDR3 DNA is TGTGCCAGCAGCCGAGACAGGGCCCGAGTGGGGGGCTACACCTTC. Its protein is CASSRDRARVGGYTF.

This clone was detected only a few times. V is TRBV6-1 and J is TRBJ1-1, with D maybe TRBD1 (5 bases). There are 13 residues in the CDR3. With 4 bases removed from V and 1 base from J, the gap between germline ends came to 7 bases. In germline, CDR1 is MNHNS, CDR2 SASEGT. DNA of the CDR3: TGTGCCAGCAGTGTACAGGCGAACACTGAAGCTTTCTTT. Translating it yields CASSVQANTEAFF.

The chain combines TRBV14 with TRBJ2-7, with no clear D. Germline V gene sequence: CDR1 SGHDN, CDR2 FVKESK. This CDR3 contains 11 residues. Trimming shortened V by 1 base and J by 7 bases, and 5 bases separated the two germline ends. The CDR3 spells CASSQAKEQYF. The CDR3 DNA follows: TGTGCCAGCAGCCAAGCAAAAGAGCAGTACTTC.

This rearrangement joins TRBV4-3 to TRBJ1-1; no clear D gene. Per the germline V gene, CDR1 is LGHNA and CDR2 is YSLEER. CDR3 length: 13 amino acids. Trimming removed 0 bases from V and 6 bases from J, with 8 bases in between. CDR3 sequence (DNA): TGCGCCAGCAGCCAAGATGAGGTTTCTGAAGCTTTCTTT. Translation gives CASSQDEVSEAFF.

This chain connects TRBV27 to TRBJ2-7; TRBD2 matches 10 bases. The CDR3 covers 14 residues. Trimming at V came to 5 bases and at J to 5 bases, leaving 6 bases not matched to a gene. Germline V gives CDR1 MNHEY, CDR2 SMNVEV (reference sequence). As DNA, the CDR3 is TGTGCCAGCAGTGACTTAGCGGGAGGAAACGAGCAGTACTTC. This translates into CASSDLAGGNEQYF.

V gene TRBV6-6 combines with J gene TRBJ2-1; 7 bases match TRBD1. The V and J ends lost 6 bases and 5 bases, in that order; junction bases with no gene match: 7. The CDR3 length is 14 residues. Germline CDR1 reads MNHNY; CDR2 reads SVGAGI (reference sequence). In DNA, the CDR3 is TGTGCCAGCAGGGTAACGGGACAGAACAATGAGCAGTTCTTC. It is translated as CASRVTGQNNEQFF.